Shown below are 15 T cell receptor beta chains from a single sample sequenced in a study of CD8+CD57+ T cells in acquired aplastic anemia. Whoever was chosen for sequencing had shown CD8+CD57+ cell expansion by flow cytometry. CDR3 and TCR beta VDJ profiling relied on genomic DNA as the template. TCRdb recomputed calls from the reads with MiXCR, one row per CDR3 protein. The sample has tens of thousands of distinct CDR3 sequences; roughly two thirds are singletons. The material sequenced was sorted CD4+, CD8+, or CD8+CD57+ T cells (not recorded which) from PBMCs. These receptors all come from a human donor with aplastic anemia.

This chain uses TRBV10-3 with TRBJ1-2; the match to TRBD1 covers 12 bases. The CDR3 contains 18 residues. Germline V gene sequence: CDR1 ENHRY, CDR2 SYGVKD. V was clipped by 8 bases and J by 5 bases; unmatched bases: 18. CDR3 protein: CAIGRHPGQGARDYGYTF. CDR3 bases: TGTGCCATCGGTCGCCACCCGGGACAGGGGGCGCGTGATTATGGCTACACCTTC.

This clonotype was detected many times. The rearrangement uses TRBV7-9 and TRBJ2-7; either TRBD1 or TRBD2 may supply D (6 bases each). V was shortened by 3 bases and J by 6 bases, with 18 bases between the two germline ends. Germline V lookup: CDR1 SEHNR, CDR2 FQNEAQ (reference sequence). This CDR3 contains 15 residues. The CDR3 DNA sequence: TGTGCCAGCAGCTTTAGGGACTGGGGGCAAGGCGAGCAGTACTTC. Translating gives CASSFRDWGQGEQYF.

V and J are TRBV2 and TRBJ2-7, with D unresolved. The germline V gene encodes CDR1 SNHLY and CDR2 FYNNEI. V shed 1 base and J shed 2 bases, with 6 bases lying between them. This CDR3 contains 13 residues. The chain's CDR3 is CASSEGRTYEQYF. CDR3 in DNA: TGTGCCAGCAGTGAAGGCAGAACCTACGAGCAGTACTTC.

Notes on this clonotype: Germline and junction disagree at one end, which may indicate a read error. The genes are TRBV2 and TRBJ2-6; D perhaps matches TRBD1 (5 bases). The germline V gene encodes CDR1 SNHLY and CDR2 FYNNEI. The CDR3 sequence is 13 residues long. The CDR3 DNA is TGTGCCAGCAGCCCCTCTGGGGCTAACGTCCTGACTTTC. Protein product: CASSPSGANVLTF. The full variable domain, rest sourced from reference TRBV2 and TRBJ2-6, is EPEVTQTPSHQVTQMGQEVILRCVPISNHLYFYWYRQILGQKVEFLVSFYNNEISEKSEIFDDQFSVERPDGSNFTLKIRSTKLEDSAMYFCASSPSGANVLTFGAGSRLTVL.

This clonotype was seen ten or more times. The CDR3: CSASSRASYEQYF. DNA for the CDR3: TGCAGTGCTAGTAGCAGGGCGTCCTACGAGCAGTACTTC. This rearrangement joins TRBV20-1 to TRBJ2-7, with D maybe TRBD1 (5 bases). The CDR3 loop spans 13 amino acids. CDR1 is DFQATT, CDR2 SNEGSKA, per germline (reference sequence). The V end lost 3 bases, the J end lost 1 base, and 10 bases lay between the germline ends.

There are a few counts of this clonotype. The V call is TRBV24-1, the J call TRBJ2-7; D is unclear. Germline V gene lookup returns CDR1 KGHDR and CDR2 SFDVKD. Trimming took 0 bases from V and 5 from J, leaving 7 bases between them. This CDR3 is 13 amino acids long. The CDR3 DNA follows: TGTGCCACCAGTGATTTGCCGGGTAACGAGCAGTACTTC. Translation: CATSDLPGNEQYF.

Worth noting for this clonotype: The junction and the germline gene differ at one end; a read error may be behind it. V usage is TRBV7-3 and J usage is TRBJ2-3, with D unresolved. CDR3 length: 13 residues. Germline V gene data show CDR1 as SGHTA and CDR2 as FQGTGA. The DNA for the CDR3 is TGTGCTAGCAGCCCACTCACCCCAGATACGCAGTATTTT. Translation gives CASSPLTPDTQYF.

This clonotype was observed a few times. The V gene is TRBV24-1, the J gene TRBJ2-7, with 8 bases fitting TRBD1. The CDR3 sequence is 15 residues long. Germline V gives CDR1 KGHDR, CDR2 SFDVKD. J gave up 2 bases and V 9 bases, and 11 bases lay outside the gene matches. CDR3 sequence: CATCPSRGPPYEQYF. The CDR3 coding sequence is TGTGCCACCTGCCCCTCCAGGGGGCCGCCCTACGAGCAGTACTTC.

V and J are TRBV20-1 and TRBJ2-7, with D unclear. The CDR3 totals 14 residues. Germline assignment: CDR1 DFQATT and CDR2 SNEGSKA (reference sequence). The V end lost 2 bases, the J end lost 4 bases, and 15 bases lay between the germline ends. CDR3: CSARRSFALYEQYF. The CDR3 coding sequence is TGCAGTGCTAGAAGGAGTTTTGCTCTTTACGAGCAGTACTTC.

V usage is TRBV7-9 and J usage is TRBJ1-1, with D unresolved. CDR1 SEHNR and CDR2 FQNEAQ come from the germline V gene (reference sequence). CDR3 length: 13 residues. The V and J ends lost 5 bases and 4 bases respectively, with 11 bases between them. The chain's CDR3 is CASSENTGTEAFF. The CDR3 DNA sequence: TGTGCCAGCAGCGAGAATACGGGCACTGAAGCTTTCTTT.

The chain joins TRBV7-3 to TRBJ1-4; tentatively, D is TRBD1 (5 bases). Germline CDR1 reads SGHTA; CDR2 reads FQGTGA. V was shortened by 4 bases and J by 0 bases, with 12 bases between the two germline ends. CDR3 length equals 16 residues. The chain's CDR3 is CASSWGREATNEKLFF. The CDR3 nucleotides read TGTGCCAGCAGCTGGGGCAGGGAGGCAACTAATGAAAAACTGTTTTTT.

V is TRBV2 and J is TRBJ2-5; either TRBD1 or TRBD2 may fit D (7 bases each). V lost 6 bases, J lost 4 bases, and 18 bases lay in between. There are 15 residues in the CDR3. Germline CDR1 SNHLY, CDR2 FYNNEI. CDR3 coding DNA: TGTGCCAGCAGGCAGGGGGGGTCTTCGAGAGAGACCCAGTACTTC. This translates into CASRQGGSSRETQYF.

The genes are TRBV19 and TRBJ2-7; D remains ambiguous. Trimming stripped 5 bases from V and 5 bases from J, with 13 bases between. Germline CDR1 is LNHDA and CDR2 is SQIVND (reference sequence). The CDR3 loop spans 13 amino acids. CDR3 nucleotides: TGTGCCAGTAGTTCGTGGGTGGGTGACGAGCAGTACTTC. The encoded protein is CASSSWVGDEQYF.

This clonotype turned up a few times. The CDR3 region has the DNA TGTGCCAGCAGCGTGCGTGGGGGCGCCATCCGGAATTCACCCCTCCACTTT. This translates into CASSVRGGAIRNSPLHF. The gene calls are TRBV5-6 and TRBJ1-6, with D tentatively TRBD1 (6 bases). Trimming took 4 bases from V and 7 from J, leaving 21 bases between them. Germline V gene lookup returns CDR1 SGHDT and CDR2 YYEEEE. The CDR3 spans 17 residues.

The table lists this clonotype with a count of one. The CDR3 region has the DNA TGTGCCAGTAGTATAGCTGGGGGCAGTGAAAAACTGTTTTTT. Residues: CASSIAGGSEKLFF. The rearrangement joins TRBV19 to TRBJ1-4, with a possible D match to TRBD1 (6 bases). Germline V lookup: CDR1 LNHDA, CDR2 SQIVND (reference sequence). The CDR3 loop spans 14 amino acids. Trimming removed 1 base at V and 7 bases at J, with 10 bases between. The complete variable domain, with remaining parts taken from reference TRBV19 and TRBJ1-4, reads DGGITQSPKYLFRKEGQNVTLSCEQNLNHDAMYWYRQDPGQGLRLIYYSQIVNDFQKGDIAEGYSVSREKKESFPLTVTSAQKNPTAFYLCASSIAGGSEKLFFGSGTQLSVL.